Below, one T cell receptor (beta chain) is given with its context. Its antigen is undetermined. The sample is drawn from a study of identifying expanded T cells in peripheral blood. V lost 10 bases to trimming and J lost 0 bases, with 12 bases between them. Germline assignment: CDR1 SGHTA and CDR2 FQGNSA. The CDR3 is 13 amino acids. Study results and limitations: Across healthy donors, higher total template counts meant significantly greater roughly two-week count variance. Over two and four weeks, about 15 and 19 clones changed, versus more than 1 between replicates.

During the collection period, no donor immune events like infections were recorded. Repertoires were generated with immunoSEQ multiplex PCR, while TCRdb's copy carries only in-frame clones and drops some. The table has some 80,000 clones, around 90% seen once. The sample was blood. The source is a person aged 18 to 75 in good health. The chain has TRBV7-2 and TRBJ1-2, with no clear D. This CDR3 is CAIPGQANYGYTF. For the CDR3, the DNA is TGTGCCATACCGGGCCAGGCTAACTATGGCTACACCTTC. The whole variable domain, remainder taken from reference TRBV7-2 and TRBJ1-2, is GAGVSQSPSNKVTEKGKDVELRCDPISGHTALYWYRQSLGQGLEFLIYFQGNSAPDKSGLPSDRFSAERTGGSVSTLTIQRTQQEDSAVYLCAIPGQANYGYTFGSGTRLTVV.